This T cell receptor (beta chain) was observed in a study of blood T cells in healthy people across ages (dated by TCRdb to the mid-2010s). Regarding the study in general: In model experiments, roughly one uniquely barcoded TCR beta cDNA molecule per two T cells was captured by template switching. Age-related changes in TCR beta repertoire diversity were measured in the study by deep sequencing normalized with unique cDNA molecular identifiers. The donors were split into four age groups: young (average 16 years), middle-aged (39), aged (62) and long-lived (over 75). To avoid experimental bias, donors of different ages were distributed randomly across sequencing lanes. Using the same blood draw, the study looked at two additional independent replicas of 1 million unique cDNA reads for two donors, one aged 18 to 29 and the other aged 80 or older.

The paper's findings and limits, for the study overall: The percentage of naive T cells measured by flow cytometry correlated strongly with observed TCR beta diversity. Observed TCR beta diversity per million T cells fell roughly linearly with age, and a significant reduction was already apparent by age approximately 41. Because the CMV infection status of the donors was unknown, age-related changes in expanded clonotypes may potentially have been confounded. Estimates of total diversity from one million sequenced T cells were regarded as lower bounds and underestimates. The long-lived group showed more naive CD4+ T cells, fewer expanded clones and increased TCR diversity than the aged group, suggesting age selection. Conclusive comparison of naive and antigen-experienced compartments was prevented by the profiling of bulk unsorted PBMCs.

The CDR3 contains 17 residues, cysteine and phenylalanine counted. The sequence is cut down to CDR3 DNA, 51 bases in frame from base 1. The junction shows trimming of 0 bases on V and 6 bases on J, and the gene matches do not reach 10 bases of it. The germline V gene gives CDR1 as SGHRS and CDR2 as YFSETQ. Points on this clonotype: Its binding antigen is unknown. No much larger clonotype is one base removed from it; base qualities were not supplied.

Library construction relied on 5' RACE. Instrument used: Illumina HiSeq 2500. A second PCR of about 7 to 12 cycles was run with a J-beta primer mix and a sample-barcoded 5' primer. A template-switch 5' adaptor carrying 12 random nucleotides introduced a unique molecular identifier onto each TCR beta cDNA molecule. At least 2.5 million CDR3-containing paired-end reads were obtained from each sample. The Mint cDNA synthesis kit, primed by a TRBC-specific oligonucleotide, was used to synthesize first-strand cDNA from all RNA. Following uracil-DNA glycosylase treatment, all cDNA underwent a first 18-cycle PCR with the universal primers M1SS and BC2_uni_R. On the study's bioinformatics: For normalization, 1 million high-quality reads, each with a distinct molecular identifier, were randomly selected from each sample. Reads with shared molecular identifiers were discarded instead of being binned into consensus sequences. MiTCR, set to a Q25 quality threshold and the strictest error-elimination algorithm, was used for CDR3 identification, clonotype clustering and error correction. A nonparametric unseen species model with Euler transformation was used to estimate a lower bound on total TCR beta diversity. The public sequencing data were trimmed at Q25 with fastp and processed into clonotypes with MiXCR by TCRdb, which kept only in-frame beta chains. Every distinct CDR3 protein forms one entry, paired with its most common genes and DNA. In this record, the V and J calls reflect TCRdb's handling and not the investigators' own analysis. Counted in this sample were about 640,000 distinct CDR3 sequences; approximately 30% of them appeared once. Roughly 14% of the sample lies in the top ten.

Donors were a few dozen systemically healthy Caucasian individuals from Russia aged roughly 6 to 90 years. Approximately 10 milliliters of peripheral blood were collected from each donor into EDTA-treated Vacutainer tubes. Ficoll-Paque density-gradient centrifugation was used to isolate PBMCs, with at least 6.5 million obtained per sample. Total RNA was extracted from PBMCs with Trizol reagent, with at least 6 micrograms obtained per sample. The percentages of naive CD45RAhigh/CD27high T cells were determined by flow cytometry on a PBMC aliquot from every donor. The chain couples TRBV5-1 to TRBJ2-1; 9 nucleotides in the junction match TRBD2. The sequence came from a woman aged 80 or over in good health. The specimen was blood. The nucleotides read TGCGCCAGCAGCTTGGGCCTTCTGGCGGGAGGGGGCAATGAGCAGTTCTTC. This yields the protein CASSLGLLAGGGNEQFF.